This TCR beta chain is from a study of identical twins. Study outcomes and limitations: Invariant cells of the MAIT and iNKT types might have partly distorted the zero-insertion analyses. For monozygotic twins, models underestimated out-of-frame TCR alpha sharing. Reduced insertions were recorded for abundant cord blood beta clonotypes, with no such pattern in memory repertoires.

Looked up from germline, CDR1 is SGHRS and CDR2 is YFSETQ. The CDR3 runs 14 residues. Trimming removed 10 bases at V and 0 bases at J, with 15 bases between. Every sampled donor was Caucasian and healthy. Via MiXCR, TCRdb re-called the 5' RACE reads, giving one row per CDR3 protein. The sample comprises approximately 240,000 distinct CDR3 sequences, around 15% of which are singletons, and about 9% rests with the top ten. Worth noting for this clonotype: What it binds is unknown.

The TCR was taken from a woman aged 18-29 years in good health. The specimen was memory (CD45RO+) T cells sorted from blood. The gene calls are TRBV5-1 and TRBJ2-3; D is perhaps TRBD2 (5 bases). CDR3 sequence: CAGSRGGSTDTQYF. In nucleotides, the CDR3 is TGCGCCGGAAGCCGGGGTGGCAGCACAGATACGCAGTATTTT.